Each of the 10 T cell receptor beta chains below was sequenced from the same sample in a study of T cell responses to AZD1222 COVID-19 vaccine. Sequenced by immunoSEQ multiplex PCR; TCRdb stores in-frame clones only, minus some. The sample lists around 78,000 clones, around 90% occurring once. The source material was peripheral blood, sampled on day 0 of MenACWY control vaccination. The receptors derive from an adult in good health.

The chain couples TRBV4-3 to TRBJ2-1; possible D gene TRBD1, 7 bases. The V end lost 1 base, the J end lost 0 bases, and 16 bases lay between the germline ends. The CDR3 is 18 amino acids. Germline V CDR1 and CDR2: LGHNA, YSLEER. CDR3 in amino acids: CASSQAGSQGGSYNEQFF. CDR3 DNA sequence: TGCGCCAGCAGCCAAGCTGGTAGCCAGGGGGGCTCCTACAATGAGCAGTTCTTC.

This clone was detected a few times. The chain recombines TRBV30 with TRBJ2-2, with D uncertain. The CDR3 totals 12 residues. V lost 4 bases and J 14 bases, leaving 17 bases between the germline ends. CDR1 and CDR2 from the germline V gene are GTSNPN and SVGIG (reference sequence). CDR3 loop: CAWTSVKGTLFF. In DNA, the CDR3 is TGTGCCTGGACCTCGGTGAAGGGAACACTGTTTTTT.

This sequence joins TRBV19 and TRBJ1-6; 10 bases are shared with TRBD1. CDR3 size: 15 residues. CDR1 and CDR2 (germline): LNHDA, SQIVND (reference sequence). V shed 3 bases, J shed 6 bases, and the junction held 2 bases outside the gene matches. CDR3 protein: CASSMGTGANSPLHF. The CDR3 DNA sequence: TGTGCCAGTAGTATGGGGACAGGGGCTAATTCACCCCTCCACTTT.

The CDR3 coding sequence is TGTGCCAGCAGCTTAGGTCAGGTACTCTCTGGAAACACCATATATTTT. Translation: CASSLGQVLSGNTIYF. The chain combines TRBV11-2 with TRBJ1-3; D ambiguous. Per germline, CDR1 SGHAT and CDR2 FQNNGV. The CDR3 consists of 16 residues. Trimming stripped 1 base from V and 0 bases from J, with 10 bases between.

The genes are TRBV9 and TRBJ1-2; D possibly corresponds to TRBD1 (5 bases). Germline assignment: CDR1 SGDLS and CDR2 YYNGEE. CDR3 length: 15 amino acids. V lost 0 bases to trimming and J lost 4 bases, with 13 bases between them. Written as DNA, the CDR3 is TGTGCCAGCAGCGTAGGTGAGGGGCCTAGCTATGGCTACACCTTC. The encoded protein is CASSVGEGPSYGYTF. The whole variable domain, filled in from reference TRBV9 and TRBJ1-2, reads DSGVTQTPKHLITATGQRVTLRCSPRSGDLSVYWYQQSLDQGLQFLIQYYNGEERAKGNILERFSAQQFPDLHSELNLSSLELGDSALYFCASSVGEGPSYGYTFGSGTRLTVV.

The chain has TRBV11-2 and TRBJ1-2; 7 nucleotides align to TRBD1. This CDR3 region has 17 residues. The V segment lost 5 bases and the J segment 1 base; nucleotides outside the gene matches: 13. The V gene's germline CDR1 is SGHAT and CDR2 FQNNGV. This CDR3 reads CASSRTRTGTFNYGYTF. In DNA form, the CDR3 reads TGTGCCAGCAGCCGAACCCGGACAGGCACTTTTAACTATGGCTACACCTTC. The whole variable domain, filled in from reference TRBV11-2 and TRBJ1-2, reads EAGVAQSPRYKIIEKRQSVAFWCNPISGHATLYWYQQILGQGPKLLIQFQNNGVVDDSQLPKDRFSAERLKGVDSTLKIQPAKLEDSAVYLCASSRTRTGTFNYGYTFGSGTRLTVV.

The rearrangement joins TRBV7-2 to TRBJ1-6; the D gene is possibly TRBD1 (5 bases). Germline V CDR1 and CDR2: SGHTA, FQGNSA. The ends were cut back, 2 bases at V and 2 bases at J, with 10 bases in the middle. The CDR3 is 16 amino acids. CDR3 amino acids: CASSLSGTPYNSPLHF. The CDR3 coding sequence is TGTGCCAGCAGCTTATCCGGGACCCCCTATAATTCACCCCTCCACTTT.

The chain uses TRBV28 and TRBJ2-3; 9 nucleotides align to TRBD2. J was trimmed by 2 bases and V by 2 bases; bases with no gene match: 5. CDR1 is MDHEN, CDR2 SYDVKM, per germline. The CDR3 covers 16 residues. The CDR3 protein is CASSLLAGRYTDTQYF. Written as DNA, the CDR3 is TGTGCCAGCAGTTTACTAGCGGGGAGATACACAGATACGCAGTATTTT.

The chain employs TRBV5-4 and TRBJ1-1; D perhaps matches TRBD1 (5 bases). With 0 bases removed from V and 1 base from J, the gap between germline ends came to 13 bases. The CDR3 has 16 residues. Germline loops: CDR1 SGHNT, CDR2 YYREEE (reference sequence). CDR3 bases: TGTGCCAGCAGCTTGGGGGGGGTCAGTCGGAACACTGAAGCTTTCTTT. It translates to CASSLGGVSRNTEAFF. Complete variable domain (other parts from reference TRBV5-4 and TRBJ1-1): ETGVTQSPTHLIKTRGQQVTLRCSSQSGHNTVSWYQQALGQGPQFIFQYYREEENGRGNFPPRFSGLQFPNYSSELNVNALELDDSALYLCASSLGGVSRNTEAFFGQGTRLTVV.

The chain carries TRBV28 and TRBJ1-1, with 12 nucleotides matching TRBD1. The V gene's germline CDR1 is MDHEN and CDR2 SYDVKM. The CDR3 loop spans 16 amino acids. With V trimmed by 5 bases and J by 4 bases, 8 bases remained unmatched. The CDR3 reads CASSVGTGGYGTEAFF. The CDR3 DNA is TGTGCCAGCAGTGTCGGGACAGGGGGCTATGGCACTGAAGCTTTCTTT.